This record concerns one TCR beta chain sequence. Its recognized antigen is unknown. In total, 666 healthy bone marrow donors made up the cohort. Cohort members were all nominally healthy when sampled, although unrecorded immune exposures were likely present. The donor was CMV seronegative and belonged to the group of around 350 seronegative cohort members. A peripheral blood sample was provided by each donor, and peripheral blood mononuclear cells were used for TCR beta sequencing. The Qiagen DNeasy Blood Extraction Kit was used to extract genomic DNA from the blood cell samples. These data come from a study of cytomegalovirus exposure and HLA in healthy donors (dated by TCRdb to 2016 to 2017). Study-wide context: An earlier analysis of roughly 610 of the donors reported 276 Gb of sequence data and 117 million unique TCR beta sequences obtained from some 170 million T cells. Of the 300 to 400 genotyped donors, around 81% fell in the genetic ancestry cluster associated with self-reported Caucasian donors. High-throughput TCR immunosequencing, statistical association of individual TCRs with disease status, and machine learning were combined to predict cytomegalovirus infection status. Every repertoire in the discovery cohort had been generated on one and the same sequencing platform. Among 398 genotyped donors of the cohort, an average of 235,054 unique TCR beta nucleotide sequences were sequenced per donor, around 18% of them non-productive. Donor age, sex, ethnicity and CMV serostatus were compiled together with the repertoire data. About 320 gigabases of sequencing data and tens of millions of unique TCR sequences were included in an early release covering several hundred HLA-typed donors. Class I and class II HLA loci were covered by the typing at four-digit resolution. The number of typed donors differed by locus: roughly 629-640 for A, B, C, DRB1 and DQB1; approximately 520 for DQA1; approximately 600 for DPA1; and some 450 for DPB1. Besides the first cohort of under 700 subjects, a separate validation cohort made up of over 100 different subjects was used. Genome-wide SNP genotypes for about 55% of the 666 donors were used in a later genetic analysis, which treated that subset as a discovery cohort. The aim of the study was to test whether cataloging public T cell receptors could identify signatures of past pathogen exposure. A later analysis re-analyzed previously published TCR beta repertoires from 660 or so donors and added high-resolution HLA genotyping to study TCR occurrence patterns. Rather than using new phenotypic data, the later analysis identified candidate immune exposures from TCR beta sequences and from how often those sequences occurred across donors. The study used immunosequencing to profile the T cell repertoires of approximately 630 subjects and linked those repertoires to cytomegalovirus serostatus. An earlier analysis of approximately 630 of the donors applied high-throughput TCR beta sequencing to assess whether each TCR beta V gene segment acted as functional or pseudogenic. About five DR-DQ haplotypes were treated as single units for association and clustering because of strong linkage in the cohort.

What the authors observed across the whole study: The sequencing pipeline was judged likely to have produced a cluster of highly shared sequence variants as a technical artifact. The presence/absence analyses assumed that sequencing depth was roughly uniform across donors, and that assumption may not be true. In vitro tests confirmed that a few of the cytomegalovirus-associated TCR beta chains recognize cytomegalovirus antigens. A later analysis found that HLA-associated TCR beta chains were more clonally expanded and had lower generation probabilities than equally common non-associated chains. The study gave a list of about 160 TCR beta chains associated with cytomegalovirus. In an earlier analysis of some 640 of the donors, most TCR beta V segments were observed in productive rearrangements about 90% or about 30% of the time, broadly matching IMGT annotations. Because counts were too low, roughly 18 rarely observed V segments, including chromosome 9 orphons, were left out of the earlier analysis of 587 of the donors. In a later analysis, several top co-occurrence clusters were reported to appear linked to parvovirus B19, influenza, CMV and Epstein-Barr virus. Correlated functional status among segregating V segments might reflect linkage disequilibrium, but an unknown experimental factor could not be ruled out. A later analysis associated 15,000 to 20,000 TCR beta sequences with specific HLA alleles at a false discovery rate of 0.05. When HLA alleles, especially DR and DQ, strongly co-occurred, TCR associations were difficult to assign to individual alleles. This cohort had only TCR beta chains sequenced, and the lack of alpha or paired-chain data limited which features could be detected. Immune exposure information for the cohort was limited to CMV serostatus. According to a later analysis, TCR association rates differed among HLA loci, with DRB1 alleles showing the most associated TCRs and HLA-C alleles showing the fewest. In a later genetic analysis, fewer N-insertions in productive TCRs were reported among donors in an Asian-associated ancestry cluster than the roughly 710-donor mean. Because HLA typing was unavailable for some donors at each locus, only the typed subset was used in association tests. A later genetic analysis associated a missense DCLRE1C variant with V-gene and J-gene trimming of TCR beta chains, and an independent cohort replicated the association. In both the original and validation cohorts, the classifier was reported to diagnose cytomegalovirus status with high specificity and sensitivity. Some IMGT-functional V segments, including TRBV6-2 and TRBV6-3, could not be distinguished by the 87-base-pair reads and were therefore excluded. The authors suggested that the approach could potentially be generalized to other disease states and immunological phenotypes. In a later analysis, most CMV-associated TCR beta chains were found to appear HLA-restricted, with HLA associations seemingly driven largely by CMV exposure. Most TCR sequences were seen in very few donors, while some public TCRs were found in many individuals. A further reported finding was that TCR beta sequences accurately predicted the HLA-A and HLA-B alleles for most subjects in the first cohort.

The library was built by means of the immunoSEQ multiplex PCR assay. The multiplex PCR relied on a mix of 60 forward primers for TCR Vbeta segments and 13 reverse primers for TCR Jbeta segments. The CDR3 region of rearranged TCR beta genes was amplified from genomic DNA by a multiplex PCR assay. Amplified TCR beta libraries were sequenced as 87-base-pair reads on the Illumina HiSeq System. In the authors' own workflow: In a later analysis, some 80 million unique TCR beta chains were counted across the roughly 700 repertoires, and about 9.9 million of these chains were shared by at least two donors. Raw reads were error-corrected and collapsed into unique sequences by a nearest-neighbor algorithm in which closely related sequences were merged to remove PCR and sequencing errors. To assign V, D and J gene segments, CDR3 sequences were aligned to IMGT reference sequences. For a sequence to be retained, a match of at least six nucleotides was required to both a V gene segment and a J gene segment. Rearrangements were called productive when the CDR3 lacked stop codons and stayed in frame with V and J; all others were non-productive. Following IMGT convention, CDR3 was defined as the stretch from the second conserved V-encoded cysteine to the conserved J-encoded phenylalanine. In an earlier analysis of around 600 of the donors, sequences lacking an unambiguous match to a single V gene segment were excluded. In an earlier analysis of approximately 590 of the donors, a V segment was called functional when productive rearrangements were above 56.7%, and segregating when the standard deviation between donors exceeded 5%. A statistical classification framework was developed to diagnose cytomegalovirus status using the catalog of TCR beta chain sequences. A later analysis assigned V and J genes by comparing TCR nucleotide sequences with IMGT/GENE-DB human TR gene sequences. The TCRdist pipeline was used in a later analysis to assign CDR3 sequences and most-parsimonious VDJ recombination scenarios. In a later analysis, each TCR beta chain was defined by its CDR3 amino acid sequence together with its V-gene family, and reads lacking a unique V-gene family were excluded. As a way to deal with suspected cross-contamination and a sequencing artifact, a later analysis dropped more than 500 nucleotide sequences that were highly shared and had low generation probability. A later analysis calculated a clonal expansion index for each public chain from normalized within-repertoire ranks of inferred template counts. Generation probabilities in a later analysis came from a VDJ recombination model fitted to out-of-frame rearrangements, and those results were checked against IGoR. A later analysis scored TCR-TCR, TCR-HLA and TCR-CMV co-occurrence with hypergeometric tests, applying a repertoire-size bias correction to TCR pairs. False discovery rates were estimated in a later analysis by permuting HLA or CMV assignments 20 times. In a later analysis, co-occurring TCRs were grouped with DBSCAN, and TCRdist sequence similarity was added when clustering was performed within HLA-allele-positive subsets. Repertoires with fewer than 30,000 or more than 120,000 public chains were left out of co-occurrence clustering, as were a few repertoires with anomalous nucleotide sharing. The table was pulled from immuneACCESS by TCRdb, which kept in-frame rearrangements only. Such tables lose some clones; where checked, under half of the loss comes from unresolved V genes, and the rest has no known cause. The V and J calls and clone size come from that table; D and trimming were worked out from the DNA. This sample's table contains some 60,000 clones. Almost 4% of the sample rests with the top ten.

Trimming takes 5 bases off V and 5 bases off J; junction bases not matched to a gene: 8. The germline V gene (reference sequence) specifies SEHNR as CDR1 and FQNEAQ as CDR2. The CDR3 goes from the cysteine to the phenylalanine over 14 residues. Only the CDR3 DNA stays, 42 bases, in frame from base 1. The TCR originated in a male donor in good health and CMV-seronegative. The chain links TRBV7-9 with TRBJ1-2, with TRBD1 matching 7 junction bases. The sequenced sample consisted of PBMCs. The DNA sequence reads TGTGCCAGCAGCCCGCGGGACAGCTTATATGGCTACACCTTC. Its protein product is CASSPRDSLYGYTF.